Included here is one T cell receptor (beta chain) sequence, with context. The target antigen is unknown. Trimming took off 4 bases at V and 7 bases at J, with 13 bases between the two ends. This CDR3 contains 13 residues. Germline V CDR1 and CDR2: KGHSH, LQKENI. The sample originates from a study of T cell repertoires in cytomegalovirus infection. The wider study: Evidence of both CMV infection and a matching HLA type came from public TCR beta signatures.

TCRdb processed the reads anew with MiXCR; each CDR3 protein has one entry. This table has fewer than 550,000 distinct CDR3 sequences, roughly 31% appearing once. Study-wide results and limits: HLA-C-restricted TCR beta clonotypes specific for CMV led the ex vivo response. Carriers of CMV plus the relevant HLA were identified by cumulative public TCR beta family frequency.

Specimen: PBMCs. This clonotype was sampled from a human donor in good health (CMV status not recorded). Some clones in this sample may be carry-over from other donors' samples. The chain employs TRBV18 and TRBJ1-1; D gene unclear. Here the CDR3 DNA reads TGTGCCAGCTCACTTCTTGACCGCCATGAAGCTTTCTTT. This encodes CASSLLDRHEAFF.